The entry that follows covers one T cell receptor (beta chain) sequence. The antigen remains unidentified. Profiling relied on immunoSEQ multiplex PCR, and the TCRdb table lists in-frame clones only, not all of them. The sample contains 150,000 or so clones, about 88% of which appear only once. The data were obtained in a study of T cell responses to AZD1222 COVID-19 vaccine. Study background: The study pooled second doses at about 4 or about 12 weeks. Study-level findings and limits: Baseline serostatus was positive in only 5 to 7 AZD1222 recipients. Increases in Spike-specific TCR breadth and depth were seen after two AZD1222 doses. Close to half of all spike-specific TCRs reportedly target regions of the variants that are unmutated.

V lost 0 bases and J 1 base, leaving 9 bases between the germline ends. Per germline, CDR1 GTSNPN and CDR2 SVGIG (reference sequence). This CDR3 spans 15 amino acids. Sample: peripheral blood, taken on day 0 of AZD1222 vaccination. This sequence originates from an adult in good health. The rearrangement uses TRBV30 and TRBJ2-2; no clear D. In DNA, the CDR3 is TGTGCCTGGAGTGTAGTTATGCAGAACACCGGGGAGCTGTTTTTT. Its translation is CAWSVVMQNTGELFF.